This TCR beta chain was sequenced during a study of shared clonotypes between healthy human individuals. General study results and limits: Shared clonotypes across all four donors exceeded non-shared ones in generation probability. Estimated richness values were generally larger in naive subsets than in memory subsets.

The donors were adults (healthy and HIV-negative) with no recent acute infections or vaccinations. The assay was run at deep level. Method: immunoSEQ multiplex PCR; TCRdb's copy keeps in-frame clones and lacks some. The sample holds over 1.5 million clones, approximately 98% seen once. Turning to this clone: Its antigen is unidentified.

CDR1 KGHSH and CDR2 LQKENI come from the germline V gene. Trimming cost V 1 base and J 6 bases, with 9 bases left between them. The CDR3 consists of 13 residues. This receptor was obtained from a man between 25 and 39 years old in good health. The specimen was naive CD4+ T cells sorted from blood. The subset denotes: CD45RA+ positively selected. The chain links TRBV18 to TRBJ1-2; D remains ambiguous. The CDR3: CASSPLGDDGYTF. The CDR3 DNA is TGTGCCAGCTCACCACTAGGAGATGATGGCTACACCTTC.